Presented here are 5 T cell receptor beta chains from one specimen sequenced in a study of shared clonotypes between healthy human individuals. Assay: immunoSEQ multiplex PCR; the TCRdb copy retains only in-frame clones and omits some. This sample has 450,000 to 500,000 clones, with over 75% found just once. Sequencing was done on a sample of PBMCs. The receptors stem from a woman in her 40s in good health. Some clones in this sample may be carry-over from other donors' samples.

This clone has just one count. This likely came from a read error, as a far larger clone is one base away. This rearrangement joins TRBV7-9 to TRBJ2-3; 16 positions agree with TRBD2. Per germline, CDR1 SEHNR and CDR2 FQNEAQ (reference sequence). CDR3 length: 17 amino acids. The junction had 6 bases not matched to a gene; V was cut back by 4 bases and J by 5 bases. The CDR3 is CASSYPGLAGGEDTQYF. The CDR3 nucleotides are TGTGCCAGCAGCTACCCGGGACTAGCGGGAGGGGAAGATACGCAGTATTTT.

The V and J genes are TRBV30 and TRBJ2-1, with 14 bases fitting TRBD2. The trim removed 0 bases at V and 9 bases at J, leaving 7 bases unmatched. Germline values: CDR1 GTSNPN, CDR2 SVGIG (reference sequence). The CDR3 is 16 amino acids. CDR3 bases: TGTGCCTGGAGTGTACGGGGACTAGCGGGAGTAGGTGAGCAGTTCTTC. Translating it yields CAWSVRGLAGVGEQFF.

The chain employs TRBV19 and TRBJ2-5, with D unresolved. Germline V gene lookup returns CDR1 LNHDA and CDR2 SQIVND (reference sequence). V was shortened by 4 bases and J by 0 bases, with 9 bases between the two germline ends. The CDR3 totals 14 residues. The CDR3 region is CASSSDQNQETQYF. The CDR3 bases are TGTGCCAGTAGTAGCGACCAAAACCAAGAGACCCAGTACTTC.

This chain links TRBV5-1 with TRBJ2-7; unclear D gene. V shed 6 bases and J shed 6 bases, with 13 bases lying between them. Germline CDR1 is SGHRS and CDR2 is YFSETQ. This CDR3 comprises 12 residues. CDR3 in DNA: TGCGCCAGCACGTTCGACTCAGGCGAGCAGTACTTC. This gives the protein CASTFDSGEQYF.

This clone occurred many times. The sample contains more than one DNA sequence encoding this CDR3. This rearrangement joins TRBV30 to TRBJ2-3; D possibly matches TRBD1 or TRBD2 (5 bases each). The ends were cut back, 8 bases at V and 4 bases at J, with 16 bases in the middle. The CDR3 consists of 13 residues. Germline loops: CDR1 GTSNPN, CDR2 SVGIG (reference sequence). The CDR3 is CAAWGWVSDTQYF. The CDR3 bases are TGTGCCGCGTGGGGGTGGGTCTCAGATACGCAGTATTTT.